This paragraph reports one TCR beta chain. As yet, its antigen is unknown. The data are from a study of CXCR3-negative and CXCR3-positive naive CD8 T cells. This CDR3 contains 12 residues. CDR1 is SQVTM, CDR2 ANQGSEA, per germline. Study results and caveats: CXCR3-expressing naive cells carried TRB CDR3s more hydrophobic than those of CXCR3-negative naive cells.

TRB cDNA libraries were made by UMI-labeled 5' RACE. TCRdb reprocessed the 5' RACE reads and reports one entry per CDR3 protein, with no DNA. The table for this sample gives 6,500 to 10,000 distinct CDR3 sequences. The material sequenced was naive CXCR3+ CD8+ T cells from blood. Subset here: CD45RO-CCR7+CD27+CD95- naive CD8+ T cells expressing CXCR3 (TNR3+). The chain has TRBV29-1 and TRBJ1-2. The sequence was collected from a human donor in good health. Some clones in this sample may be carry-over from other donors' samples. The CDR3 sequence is CSVETYFYGYTF.